This TCR beta chain was retrieved from a study of CD8 T cells in ankylosing spondylitis. TCRdb passed the 5' RACE reads through MiXCR, listing each CDR3 protein once. The sample carries 750,000 to 850,000 distinct CDR3 sequences, approximately 12% recorded once. The table lists this clonotype with a few counts. Its matching antigen is unknown. The junction departs from the called germline gene at one end, perhaps through a read error. Germline V gives CDR1 MNHNS, CDR2 SASEGT. This CDR3 has 13 amino acids. Study-level points and caveats: As for the disease-linked clones, they showed a CD8+ phenotype and occurred at relatively low frequencies in peripheral blood. A motif in TCR beta, a set of eight highly homologous variants, appeared characteristic of ankylosing spondylitis blood.

Sequences were obtained from blood, either unsorted or a sorted T cell fraction (not recorded which). The chain has TRBV6-1 and TRBJ1-4; maybe TRBD1 (6 bases). The receptor's source is a male donor with ankylosing spondylitis. The DNA of the CDR3 is TGTGCCAGCAGTCAAGCAGGGGCCGAAAAACTGTTTTTT. As protein: CASSQAGAEKLFF.